Listed below are T cell receptor beta chains from one sample, sequenced in a study of human T cells and chemical hapten exposure. MiXCR was run by TCRdb on the RACE reads, yielding one entry per CDR3 protein. The sample consists of roughly 260,000 distinct CDR3 sequences, 8.6% of them appearing once. Sequencing was performed on whole blood, taken in connection with sensitization to the hapten diphenylcyclopropenone (DPC). These receptors were collected from a woman aged 40 to 50 with alopecia areata. Some clones in this sample may be carry-over from other donors' samples. CDR3s include the opening cysteine and the closing phenylalanine or tryptophan. D genes are given only for firm matches. Expanded clones get a size class; other rows say once, few or many, or leave the size out.

D | size | J | V | CDR3 | DNA
. | few | TRBJ1-5 | TRBV7-9 | CASSFQGFQPQHF | TGTGCCAGCAGCTTCCAGGGATTTCAGCCCCAGCATTTT
TRBD2 | . | TRBJ2-7 | TRBV20-1 | CSARGTSGTYEQYF | TGCAGTGCTAGAGGGACTAGCGGAACCTACGAGCAGTACTTC
TRBD1 | . | TRBJ1-6 | TRBV11-2 | CASSTGGKNSPLHF | TGTGCCAGCAGCACAGGGGGGAAAAATTCACCCCTCCACTTT
TRBD1 | few | TRBJ2-7 | TRBV27 | CASKRTGGYEQYF | TGTGCCAGCAAAAGGACAGGGGGCTACGAGCAGTACTTC
. | . | TRBJ2-7 | TRBV5-4 | CASSPSAGEQYF | TGTGCCAGCAGCCCATCCGCGGGGGAGCAGTACTTC
. | few | TRBJ2-3 | TRBV15 | CATSRDRRSRADTQYF | TGTGCCACCAGCAGAGATCGCCGGAGTCGCGCAGATACGCAGTATTTT
. | . | TRBJ2-3 | TRBV7-9 | CASSRPGAGAWSTDTQYF | TGTGCCAGCAGCAGACCAGGGGCCGGCGCATGGTCCACAGATACGCAGTATTTT
. | . | TRBJ2-3 | TRBV6-1 | CASSTTLGGTQYF | TGTGCCAGCAGTACGACCTTAGGGGGTACGCAGTATTTT
TRBD1 | few | TRBJ2-1 | TRBV20-1 | CSAGGQGREQFF | TGCAGTGCTGGAGGACAGGGACGGGAGCAGTTCTTC
. | few | TRBJ2-6 | TRBV29-1 | CSVGQGVSGANVLTF | TGCAGCGTTGGGCAAGGGGTTAGTGGGGCCAACGTCCTGACTTTC
. | few | TRBJ2-3 | TRBV6-5 | CASSHRSGHGTDTQYF | TGTGCCAGCAGCCATCGCTCGGGTCATGGCACAGATACGCAGTATTTT
. | . | TRBJ2-7 | TRBV6-5 | CASSSGPHEQYF | TGTGCCAGCAGTTCCGGGCCACACGAGCAGTACTTC
TRBD2 | few | TRBJ2-3 | TRBV3-1 | CASSQDGAGASTDTQYF | TGTGCCAGCAGCCAAGACGGAGCGGGAGCGAGCACAGATACGCAGTATTTT
. | few | TRBJ1-5 | TRBV27 | CASSPIGTANQPQHF | TGTGCCAGCAGTCCAATTGGGACGGCCAATCAGCCCCAGCATTTT
TRBD2 | . | TRBJ2-7 | TRBV12-3/TRBV12-4 | CASSVSYSGTNSYEQYF | TGTGCCAGCAGTGTGTCCTATAGCGGGACGAACTCCTACGAGCAGTACTTC
TRBD2 | few | TRBJ2-3 | TRBV7-2 | CASSPGGSGKDTQYF | TGTGCCAGCAGCCCCGGGGGTAGCGGGAAAGATACGCAGTATTTT
. | few | TRBJ2-1 | TRBV20-1 | CSAIPPGRPGYNEQFF | TGCAGTGCTATCCCCCCGGGCCGGCCGGGGTACAATGAGCAGTTCTTC
. | . | TRBJ2-3 | TRBV5-1 | CASSFSRESDTQYF | TGCGCCAGCAGCTTTTCTAGGGAATCAGATACGCAGTATTTT
. | once | TRBJ1-5 | TRBV6-5 | CATRGGHQQPQHF | TGTGCCACCCGAGGAGGTCATCAACAGCCCCAGCATTTT
. | many | TRBJ2-7 | TRBV28 | CASSRGDAGYYEQYF | TGTGCCAGCTCCCGCGGGGATGCCGGATATTACGAGCAGTACTTC
. | . | TRBJ1-2 | TRBV14 | CASSQEYILGGYGYTF | TGTGCCAGCAGCCAAGAATACATCCTAGGGGGATATGGCTACACCTTC
TRBD2 | . | TRBJ2-1 | TRBV27 | CASSWTSGGNEQFF | TGTGCCAGCAGCTGGACTAGCGGCGGCAATGAGCAGTTCTTC
. | many | TRBJ2-7 | TRBV5-1 | CASSPDLSYEQYF | TGCGCCAGCAGCCCAGACCTTTCCTACGAGCAGTACTTC
TRBD2 | few | TRBJ2-1 | TRBV7-3 | CASSPRTSGYNEQFF | TGTGCCAGCAGCCCGCGGACTAGCGGCTACAATGAGCAGTTCTTC
. | . | TRBJ2-5 | TRBV7-8 | CASSGMGAIQETQYF | TGTGCCAGCAGTGGGATGGGGGCTATCCAAGAGACCCAGTACTTC
. | many | TRBJ1-4 | TRBV4-3 | CASSQATTSNEKLFF | TGCGCCAGCAGCCAAGCTACGACCTCTAATGAAAAACTGTTTTTT
. | few | TRBJ2-1 | TRBV9 | CASSVSWTSYNEQFF | TGTGCCAGCAGCGTATCGTGGACCTCCTACAATGAGCAGTTCTTC
. | . | TRBJ2-4 | TRBV20-1 | CRASPGPAKNIQYF | TGCAGGGCCTCCCCAGGGCCGGCCAAAAACATTCAGTACTTC
. | many | TRBJ1-1 | TRBV29-1 | CSVGNQMGTEAFF | TGCAGCGTCGGCAACCAAATGGGCACTGAAGCTTTCTTT
. | . | TRBJ2-7 | TRBV6-5 | CASSYGTASYEQYF | TGTGCCAGCAGTTACGGAACAGCTTCCTACGAGCAGTACTTC
. | . | TRBJ1-1 | TRBV7-9 | CASSGGPEAFF | TGTGCCAGCAGCGGCGGACCTGAAGCTTTCTTT
. | many | TRBJ1-4 | TRBV24-1 | CATSDTLNNGTANEKLFF | TGTGCCACCAGTGATACCCTTAATAACGGTACGGCTAATGAAAAACTGTTTTTT
TRBD1 | . | TRBJ2-3 | TRBV13 | CASSLGTDPDTQYF | TGTGCCAGCAGCCTCGGGACAGATCCAGATACGCAGTATTTT
TRBD1 | . | TRBJ2-5 | TRBV6-2/TRBV6-3 | CASRRTGLETQYF | TGTGCCAGCAGGAGGACAGGGCTAGAGACCCAGTACTTC
. | few | TRBJ2-5 | TRBV12-3/TRBV12-4 | CASDQEGRGEETQYF | TGTGCCAGCGACCAGGAGGGCAGGGGGGAAGAGACCCAGTACTTC
. | few | TRBJ2-1 | TRBV27 | CASRRGYEQFF | TGTGCCAGCAGACGTGGGTATGAGCAGTTCTTC
. | . | TRBJ1-5 | TRBV20-1 | CSAMRGSNQPQHF | TGCAGTGCTATGCGGGGTAGCAATCAGCCCCAGCATTTT
. | few | TRBJ1-3 | TRBV7-6 | CASSLTLHGLGNTIYF | TGTGCCAGCAGCTTAACCCTTCACGGATTAGGAAACACCATATATTTT
. | few | TRBJ2-2 | TRBV5-1 | CASSLQDGIGELFF | TGCGCCAGCAGCTTGCAGGATGGAATCGGGGAGCTGTTTTTT
TRBD2 | few | TRBJ2-3 | TRBV2 | CASSDSLAANTQYF | TGTGCCAGCAGTGATTCCCTAGCGGCAAATACGCAGTATTTT
. | . | TRBJ1-1 | TRBV7-9 | CASSFSRTEAFF | TGTGCCAGCAGCTTTTCACGGACAGAAGCTTTCTTT
TRBD2 | . | TRBJ2-7 | TRBV7-8 | CASSTRTSGSEQYF | TGTGCCAGCAGCACCAGGACTAGCGGGAGCGAGCAGTACTTC
TRBD2 | few | TRBJ2-1 | TRBV3-1 | CASSRGLATNEQFF | TGTGCCAGCAGCCGGGGACTAGCGACCAATGAGCAGTTCTTC
. | many | TRBJ1-1 | TRBV6-2/TRBV6-3 | CASSRQFWGNLVGTEAFF | TGTGCCAGCAGCCGACAGTTCTGGGGCAACCTAGTGGGCACTGAAGCTTTCTTT
. | few | TRBJ2-3 | TRBV9 | CASSGPLPTDTQYF | TGTGCCAGCAGCGGTCCCCTCCCCACAGATACGCAGTATTTT
TRBD1 | . | TRBJ1-5 | TRBV24-1 | CATSDHRQGIDQPQHF | TGTGCCACCAGTGACCACCGACAGGGAATCGACCAGCCCCAGCATTTT
TRBD1 | few | TRBJ1-1 | TRBV12-3/TRBV12-4 | CASRQGPTEAFF | TGTGCCAGCAGACAGGGGCCCACTGAAGCTTTCTTT
. | many | TRBJ2-1 | TRBV5-1 | CASSTTRNEQFF | TGCGCCAGCAGCACGACTCGTAATGAGCAGTTCTTC
TRBD2 | . | TRBJ2-6 | TRBV4-3 | CASSLTGLAASSGANVLTF | TGCGCCAGCAGCCTCACGGGACTAGCGGCTTCCTCTGGGGCCAACGTCCTGACTTTC
TRBD1 | . | TRBJ2-1 | TRBV10-3 | CAISESATGWGFF | TGTGCCATCAGTGAGTCGGCGACAGGGTGGGGGTTCTTC
. | . | TRBJ2-7 | TRBV28 | CASSLLQTYYEQYF | TGTGCCAGCAGTTTACTACAGACCTACTACGAGCAGTACTTC
. | . | TRBJ2-4 | TRBV7-2 | CASSLDYSGDIQYF | TGTGCCAGCAGCTTAGACTACTCCGGGGACATTCAGTACTTC
. | few | TRBJ2-5 | TRBV2 | CASSRPTPYF | TGTGCCAGCAGTAGACCCACTCCGTACTTC
TRBD2 | many | TRBJ2-7 | TRBV10-3 | CAIGPSGSDEQYF | TGTGCCATCGGGCCTAGCGGGAGTGACGAGCAGTACTTC
TRBD2 | many | TRBJ2-6 | TRBV28 | CASSPPGLAVSGANVLTF | TGTGCCAGCAGTCCACCGGGACTAGCTGTTTCTGGGGCCAACGTCCTGACTTTC
. | few | TRBJ2-7 | TRBV27 | CASSFREWGYEQYF | TGTGCCAGCAGTTTTAGGGAGTGGGGCTACGAGCAGTACTTC
. | . | TRBJ1-5 | TRBV12-3/TRBV12-4 | CASSPFLGLSNQPQHF | TGTGCCAGCAGTCCCTTCCTGGGGCTTAGCAATCAGCCCCAGCATTTT
. | few | TRBJ2-1 | TRBV18 | CASSLAGNNEQFF | TGTGCCAGCTCACTGGCAGGGAACAATGAGCAGTTCTTC
. | many | TRBJ2-5 | TRBV7-9 | CASSLSETQYF | TGTGCCAGCAGCTTATCTGAGACCCAGTACTTC